These 21 T cell receptor beta chains were sequenced from one sample in a study of preoperative IRX-2 immunotherapy in early breast cancer. The assay was immunoSEQ multiplex PCR, and TCRdb's table has in-frame clones only and misses some. The sample has over 55,000 clones, less than 95% seen once. Documented treatment: preoperative locoregional IRX-2 cytokine immunotherapy. Collection of the sample occurred from a patient treated with IRX-2 immunotherapy. The receptors stem from a human donor with breast cancer.

In its sample, this clone was seen a few times. The V call is TRBV27, the J call TRBJ1-5; D not certain. The CDR3 is 16 amino acids. V lost 3 bases and J lost 0, with 12 bases in between. Germline lookup yields CDR1 MNHEY and CDR2 SMNVEV (reference sequence). CDR3 bases: TGTGCCAGCAGTTTTCGCCTGGGGTATAGCAATCAGCCCCAGCATTTT. This encodes CASSFRLGYSNQPQHF.

This chain joins TRBV7-9 and TRBJ2-6; 11 bases are shared with TRBD1. The germline CDR1 and CDR2 sequences are SEHNR and FQNEAQ (reference sequence). The CDR3 length is 18 residues. V was pared by 4 bases and J by 2 bases, with 7 bases of the junction left unmatched. CDR3 bases: TGTGCCAGCAGCTCAGGGGACAGGGGGTACCCTGGGGCCAACGTCCTGACTTTC. This gives the protein CASSSGDRGYPGANVLTF.

The chain uses TRBV18 and TRBJ1-1, with D possibly being TRBD1 (5 bases). The V gene's germline CDR1 is KGHSH and CDR2 LQKENI. Between the trimmed V and J ends, which lost 3 bases and 3 bases, there was a span of 8 bases. The CDR3 totals 13 residues. The CDR3 here is CASSPGTYTEAFF. The DNA for the CDR3 is TGTGCCAGCTCACCCGGGACTTACACTGAAGCTTTCTTT.

V and J are TRBV19 and TRBJ1-2, with a weak D call TRBD1 (5 bases). The V gene lost 6 bases and the J gene lost 4 bases, with 9 bases spanning the gap. This CDR3 has 12 amino acids. The germline CDR1 and CDR2 sequences are LNHDA and SQIVND (reference sequence). The DNA for the CDR3 is TGTGCCAGTAGCGACAGCTTCTATGGCTACACCTTC. Translation: CASSDSFYGYTF. The full variable domain, its missing parts supplied by reference TRBV19 and TRBJ1-2, is DGGITQSPKYLFRKEGQNVTLSCEQNLNHDAMYWYRQDPGQGLRLIYYSQIVNDFQKGDIAEGYSVSREKKESFPLTVTSAQKNPTAFYLCASSDSFYGYTFGSGTRLTVV.

The chain combines TRBV18 with TRBJ2-2; 7 bases align to TRBD2. CDR1 and CDR2 (germline): KGHSH, LQKENI. The CDR3 spans 16 residues. V dropped 4 bases and J dropped 0; count of bases not matched to a gene: 5. CDR3 residues: CASSLILATNTGELFF. CDR3 DNA sequence: TGTGCCAGCTCACTTATACTAGCGACGAACACCGGGGAGCTGTTTTTT.

This clone occurred a few times. The rearrangement uses TRBV7-6 and TRBJ2-7; 8 bases line up with TRBD1. Per germline, CDR1 SGHVS and CDR2 FNYEAQ. CDR3 length: 17 residues. J lost 3 bases, V lost 1 base, and 11 bases had no gene match. The CDR3 region is CASSLGDRTGPGYEQYF. CDR3 bases: TGTGCCAGCAGCTTAGGAGACCGGACAGGGCCAGGCTACGAGCAGTACTTC.

The chain links TRBV28 to TRBJ1-1, with a tentative D call TRBD1 (5 bases). V lost 2 bases, J lost 8 bases, and 9 bases lay in between. Germline loops: CDR1 MDHEN, CDR2 SYDVKM. This CDR3 spans 12 amino acids. The CDR3 nucleotides are TGTGCCAGCAGTTTACAAGGGGCGGAAGCTTTCTTT. This translates into CASSLQGAEAFF.

The rearrangement links TRBV14 to TRBJ2-7, with D hard to call. Germline loops: CDR1 SGHDN, CDR2 FVKESK. The CDR3 has 14 residues. Trimming took 2 bases from V and 6 from J, leaving 14 bases between them. DNA of the CDR3: TGTGCCAGCAGCCAACATTGGGGATCAGGCGAGCAGTACTTC. It encodes CASSQHWGSGEQYF.

In DNA form, the CDR3 reads TGTGCCAGCAAACTTACAGGGGCAGCGGTTTATGGCTACACCTTC. It translates to CASKLTGAAVYGYTF. The chain links TRBV27 to TRBJ1-2; 7 bases are a match to TRBD1. V gave up 7 bases and J gave up 5 bases; unmatched junction bases: 13. There are 15 residues in the CDR3. Looked up from germline, CDR1 is MNHEY and CDR2 is SMNVEV (reference sequence).

The J gene is TRBJ2-7, the V gene TRBV7-9, with 9 bases that match TRBD2. The CDR3 extends over 19 amino acids. Germline V gives CDR1 SEHNR, CDR2 FQNEAQ (reference sequence). J gave up 4 bases and V 4 bases, and 20 bases lay outside the gene matches. The CDR3 sequence: CASSSPGLAGSGLQYEQYF. In nucleotides, the CDR3 is TGTGCCAGCAGCTCCCCGGGCCTAGCGGGATCTGGACTGCAGTACGAGCAGTACTTC.

This clone was observed once. This chain joins TRBV4-3 and TRBJ1-4; D is undetermined. Germline values: CDR1 LGHNA, CDR2 YSLEER. The CDR3 runs 15 residues. Trimming shortened V by 2 bases and J by 4 bases, and 11 bases separated the two germline ends. CDR3 amino acids: CASSQRGRGNEKLFF. The CDR3, as DNA: TGCGCCAGCAGCCAACGCGGCCGGGGTAATGAAAAACTGTTTTTT.

This clone was detected only a few times. The chain combines TRBV2 with TRBJ1-2; D gene ambiguous. CDR3 length: 14 amino acids. From germline, CDR1 is SNHLY and CDR2 FYNNEI. V shed 4 bases and J shed 6 bases, with 15 bases lying between them. As DNA, the CDR3 is TGTGCCAGCAGTGCCCGGACGGACGGCGATGGCTACACCTTC. It is translated as CASSARTDGDGYTF.

The CDR3 nucleotides read TGCGCCAGCAGCCAAGTACCCCGGAATACGCAGTATTTT. Translation: CASSQVPRNTQYF. The chain uses TRBV4-3 and TRBJ2-3; D not resolved. Germline V lookup: CDR1 LGHNA, CDR2 YSLEER. This CDR3 is 13 amino acids long. V was shortened by 1 base and J by 7 bases, with 9 bases between the two germline ends.

This sequence joins TRBV5-4 and TRBJ2-1, with 11 nucleotides matching TRBD1. Per germline, CDR1 SGHNT and CDR2 YYREEE (reference sequence). The CDR3 contains 15 residues. V was pared by 4 bases and J by 3 bases, with 3 bases of the junction left unmatched. CDR3 DNA: TGTGCCAGCAGCAGGGACAGGGGGTTCTACAATGAGCAGTTCTTC. This sequence encodes CASSRDRGFYNEQFF.

The rearrangement joins TRBV29-1 to TRBJ2-4; 12 nucleotides line up with TRBD1. The CDR3 is made up of 16 amino acids. The germline gives CDR1 SQVTM, CDR2 ANQGSEA. J was trimmed by 8 bases and V by 4 bases; bases with no gene match: 12. The CDR3 DNA reads TGCAGCGTTGCGGTGGGGACAGGGGGCGTGTTAGACATTCAGTACTTC. It codes for CSVAVGTGGVLDIQYF.

In the case of this clone: An end of the junction does not agree with germline; a read error may underlie this. The sample carries other DNA sequences with the same CDR3. The J gene is TRBJ1-6, the V gene TRBV19, with D tentatively TRBD1 (5 bases). In germline, CDR1 is LNHDA, CDR2 SQIVND (reference sequence). CDR3 length: 14 amino acids. The CDR3 protein is CASSQTDYNSPLHF. CDR3 sequence (DNA): TGTGCCAGTAGTCAGACAGATTATAATTCACCCCTTCACTTT.

This chain joins TRBV30 and TRBJ1-1; D may be TRBD1 (6 bases). Trimming stripped 2 bases from V and 5 bases from J, with 12 bases between. The CDR3 sequence is 13 residues long. Per germline, CDR1 GTSNPN and CDR2 SVGIG (reference sequence). The CDR3 region is CAWSLQGLTEAFF. In DNA, the CDR3 is TGTGCCTGGAGTCTACAGGGCCTGACTGAAGCTTTCTTT.

This clone appeared once. The chain joins TRBV20-1 to TRBJ2-5; D remains ambiguous. CDR1 DFQATT and CDR2 SNEGSKA come from the germline V gene (reference sequence). CDR3 length equals 10 residues. The V and J ends lost 6 bases and 3 bases respectively, with 5 bases between them. The CDR3 loop is CSAREETQYF. The CDR3 DNA sequence: TGCAGTGCGCGTGAAGAGACCCAGTACTTC.

V usage is TRBV4-3 and J usage is TRBJ2-2, with D hard to call. Trimming pared 1 base from V and 0 bases from J, leaving 9 bases between. The CDR3 has 16 residues. The germline gives CDR1 LGHNA, CDR2 YSLEER. The CDR3 loop reads CASSQGGGANTGELFF. The CDR3 region has the DNA TGCGCCAGCAGCCAAGGAGGCGGCGCGAACACCGGGGAGCTGTTTTTT.

V usage is TRBV29-1 and J usage is TRBJ1-5, with D maybe TRBD1 (5 bases). The germline gives CDR1 SQVTM, CDR2 ANQGSEA. This CDR3 spans 13 amino acids. With 5 bases removed from V and 1 base from J, the gap between germline ends came to 9 bases. The CDR3 reads CSVSGPSNQPQHF. The CDR3, as DNA: TGCAGCGTTTCGGGACCCAGCAATCAGCCCCAGCATTTT.

This sequence joins TRBV6-6 and TRBJ2-7; D gene ambiguous. Between the trimmed V and J ends, which lost 0 bases and 2 bases, there was a span of 11 bases. This CDR3 is built from 15 residues. Germline assignment: CDR1 MNHNY and CDR2 SVGAGI (reference sequence). CDR3 loop: CASSYSNARTYEQYF. The CDR3 region has the DNA TGTGCCAGCAGTTACTCGAACGCAAGAACCTACGAGCAGTACTTC.